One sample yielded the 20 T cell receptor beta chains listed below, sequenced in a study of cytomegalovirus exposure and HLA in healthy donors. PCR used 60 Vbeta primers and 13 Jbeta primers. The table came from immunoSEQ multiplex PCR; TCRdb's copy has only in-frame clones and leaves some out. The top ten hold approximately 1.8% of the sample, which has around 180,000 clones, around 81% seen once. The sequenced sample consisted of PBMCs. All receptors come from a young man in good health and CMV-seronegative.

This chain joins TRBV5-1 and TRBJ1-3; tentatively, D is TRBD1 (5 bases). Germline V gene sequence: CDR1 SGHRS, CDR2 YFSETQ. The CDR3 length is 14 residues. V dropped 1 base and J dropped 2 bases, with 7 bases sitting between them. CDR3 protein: CASSLSGTGNTIYF. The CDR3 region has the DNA TGCGCCAGCAGCTTGTCAGGGACTGGAAACACCATATATTTT.

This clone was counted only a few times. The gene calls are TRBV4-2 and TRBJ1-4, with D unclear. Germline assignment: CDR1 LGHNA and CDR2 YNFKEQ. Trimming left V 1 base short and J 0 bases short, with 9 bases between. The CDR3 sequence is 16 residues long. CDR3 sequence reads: CASSQVGEATNEKLFF. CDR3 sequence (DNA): TGTGCCAGCAGCCAAGTCGGCGAGGCAACTAATGAAAAACTGTTTTTT.

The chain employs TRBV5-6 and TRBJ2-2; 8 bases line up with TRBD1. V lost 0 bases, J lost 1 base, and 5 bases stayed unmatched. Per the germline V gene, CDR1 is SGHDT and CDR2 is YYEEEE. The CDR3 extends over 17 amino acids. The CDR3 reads CASSLELGTGNTGELFF. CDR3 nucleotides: TGTGCCAGCAGCTTGGAACTTGGGACAGGGAACACCGGGGAGCTGTTTTTT. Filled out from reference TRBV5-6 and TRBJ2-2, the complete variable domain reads DAGVTQSPTHLIKTRGQQVTLRCSPKSGHDTVSWYQQALGQGPQFIFQYYEEEERQRGNFPDRFSGHQFPNYSSELNVNALLLGDSALYLCASSLELGTGNTGELFFGEGSRLTVL.

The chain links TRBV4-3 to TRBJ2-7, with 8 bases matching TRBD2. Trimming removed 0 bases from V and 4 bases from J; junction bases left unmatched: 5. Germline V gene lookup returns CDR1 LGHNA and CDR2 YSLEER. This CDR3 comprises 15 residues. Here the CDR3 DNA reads TGCGCCAGCAGCCAAGATACTAGCGGAGCGTACGAGCAGTACTTC. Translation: CASSQDTSGAYEQYF.

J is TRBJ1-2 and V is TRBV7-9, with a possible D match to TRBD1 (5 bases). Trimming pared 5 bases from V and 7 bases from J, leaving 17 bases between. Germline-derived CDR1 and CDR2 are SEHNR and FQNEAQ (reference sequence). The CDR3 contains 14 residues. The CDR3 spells CASSRDPSGGGYTF. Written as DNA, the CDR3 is TGTGCCAGCAGCCGCGACCCCTCGGGGGGTGGCTACACCTTC. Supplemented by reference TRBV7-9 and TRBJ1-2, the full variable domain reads DTGVSQNPRHKITKRGQNVTFRCDPISEHNRLYWYRQTLGQGPEFLTYFQNEAQLEKSRLLSDRFSAERPKGSFSTLEIQRTEQGDSAMYLCASSRDPSGGGYTFGSGTRLTVV.

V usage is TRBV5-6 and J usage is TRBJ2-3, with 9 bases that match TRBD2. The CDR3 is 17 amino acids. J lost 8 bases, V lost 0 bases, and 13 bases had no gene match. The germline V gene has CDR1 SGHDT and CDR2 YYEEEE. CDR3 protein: CASSLVLGGGAWGTQYF. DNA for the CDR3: TGTGCCAGCAGCTTGGTTTTGGGCGGGGGGGCCTGGGGTACGCAGTATTTT.

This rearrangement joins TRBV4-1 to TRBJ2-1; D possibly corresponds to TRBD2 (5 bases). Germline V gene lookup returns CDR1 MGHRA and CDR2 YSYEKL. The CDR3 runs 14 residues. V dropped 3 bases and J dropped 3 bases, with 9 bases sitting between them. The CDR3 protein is CASSQADFYNEQFF. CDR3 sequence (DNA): TGCGCCAGCAGCCAGGCGGACTTCTACAATGAGCAGTTCTTC.

CDR3 bases: TGTGCCAGCAGCCGGCGGCGGGATCAGCCCCAGCATTTT. Translating gives CASSRRRDQPQHF. V usage is TRBV6-5 and J usage is TRBJ1-5; D unclear. Deletions cut 6 bases from V and 5 bases from J, with 11 bases between. The CDR3 runs 13 residues. Germline V gives CDR1 MNHEY, CDR2 SVGAGI.

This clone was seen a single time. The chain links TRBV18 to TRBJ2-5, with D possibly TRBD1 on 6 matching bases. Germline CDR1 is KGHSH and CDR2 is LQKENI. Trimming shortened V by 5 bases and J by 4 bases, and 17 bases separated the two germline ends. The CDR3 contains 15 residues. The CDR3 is CASSAGQPWRETQYF. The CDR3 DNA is TGTGCCAGCTCAGCCGGACAGCCATGGAGAGAGACCCAGTACTTC.

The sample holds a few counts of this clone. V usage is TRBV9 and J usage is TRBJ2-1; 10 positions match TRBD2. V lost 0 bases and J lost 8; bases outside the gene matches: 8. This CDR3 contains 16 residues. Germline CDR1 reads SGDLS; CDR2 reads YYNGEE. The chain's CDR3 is CASSVGLLAGSDEQFF. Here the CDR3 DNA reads TGTGCCAGCAGCGTAGGGTTACTAGCGGGGTCCGATGAGCAGTTCTTC.

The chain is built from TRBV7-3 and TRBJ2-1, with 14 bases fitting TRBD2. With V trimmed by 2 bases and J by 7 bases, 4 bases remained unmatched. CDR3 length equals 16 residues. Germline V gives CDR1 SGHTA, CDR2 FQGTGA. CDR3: CASSLDRLAGGNEQFF. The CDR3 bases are TGTGCCAGCAGCTTAGACAGACTAGCGGGAGGGAATGAGCAGTTCTTC.

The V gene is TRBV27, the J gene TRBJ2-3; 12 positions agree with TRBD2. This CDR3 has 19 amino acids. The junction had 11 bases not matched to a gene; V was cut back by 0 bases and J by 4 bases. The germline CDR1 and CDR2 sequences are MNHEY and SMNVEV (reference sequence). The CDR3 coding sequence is TGTGCCAGCAGTTTATCCGCCCTTTTACTAGCGGGAGGTGCAGATACGCAGTATTTT. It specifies CASSLSALLLAGGADTQYF.

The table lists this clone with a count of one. This CDR3 reads CASRTGREPQHF. CDR3 nucleotide sequence: TGTGCCAGCAGAACAGGGCGAGAGCCCCAGCATTTT. The rearrangement uses TRBV2 and TRBJ1-5; the D gene is possibly TRBD1 (6 bases). The CDR3 has 12 amino acids. Germline values: CDR1 SNHLY, CDR2 FYNNEI. Trimming took off 6 bases at V and 8 bases at J, with 11 bases between the two ends. The whole variable domain, remainder taken from reference TRBV2 and TRBJ1-5, is EPEVTQTPSHQVTQMGQEVILRCVPISNHLYFYWYRQILGQKVEFLVSFYNNEISEKSEIFDDQFSVERPDGSNFTLKIRSTKLEDSAMYFCASRTGREPQHFGDGTRLSIL.

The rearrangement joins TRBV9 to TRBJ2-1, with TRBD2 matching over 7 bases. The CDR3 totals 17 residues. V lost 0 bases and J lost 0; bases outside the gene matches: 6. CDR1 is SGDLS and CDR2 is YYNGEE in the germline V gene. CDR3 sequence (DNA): TGTGCCAGCAGCGTAGGGCTAGCGGAGAACTCCTACAATGAGCAGTTCTTC. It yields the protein CASSVGLAENSYNEQFF.

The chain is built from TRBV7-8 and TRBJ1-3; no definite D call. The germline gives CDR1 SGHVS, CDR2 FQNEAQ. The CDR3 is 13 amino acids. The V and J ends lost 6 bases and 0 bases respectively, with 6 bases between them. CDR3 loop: CASRSSSGNTIYF. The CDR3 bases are TGTGCCAGCAGGTCGAGCTCTGGAAACACCATATATTTT.

CDR3 sequence reads: CASSLYNSPLHF. The CDR3 nucleotides read TGTGCCAGCAGCCTTTATAATTCACCCCTCCACTTT. The V gene is TRBV7-2, the J gene TRBJ1-6; D remains unclear. V dropped 5 bases and J dropped 4 bases, with 3 bases sitting between them. CDR3 length: 12 residues. Germline V CDR1 and CDR2: SGHTA, FQGNSA.

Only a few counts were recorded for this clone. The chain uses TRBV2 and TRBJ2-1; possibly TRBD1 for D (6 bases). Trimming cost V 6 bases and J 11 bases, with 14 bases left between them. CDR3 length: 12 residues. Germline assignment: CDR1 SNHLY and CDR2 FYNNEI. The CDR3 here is CASSSQQGKQFF. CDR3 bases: TGTGCCAGCAGCTCTCAACAGGGTAAGCAGTTCTTC.

CDR3 region: CASSLVSGTSVNEQFF. The CDR3 DNA follows: TGTGCCAGCAGCTTAGTGTCAGGGACTAGCGTTAATGAGCAGTTCTTC. The chain is built from TRBV7-9 and TRBJ2-1, with 10 positions matching TRBD2. The CDR3 sequence is 16 residues long. Germline trimming cut 1 base from V and 7 bases from J; bases unmatched to any gene: 7. In germline, CDR1 is SEHNR, CDR2 FQNEAQ (reference sequence).

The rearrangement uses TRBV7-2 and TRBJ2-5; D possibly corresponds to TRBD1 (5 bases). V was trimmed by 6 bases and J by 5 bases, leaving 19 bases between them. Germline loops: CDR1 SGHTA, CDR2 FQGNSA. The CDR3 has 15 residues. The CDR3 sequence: CASSFPLQVEETQYF. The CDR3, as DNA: TGTGCCAGCAGTTTCCCCCTACAGGTTGAGGAGACCCAGTACTTC.

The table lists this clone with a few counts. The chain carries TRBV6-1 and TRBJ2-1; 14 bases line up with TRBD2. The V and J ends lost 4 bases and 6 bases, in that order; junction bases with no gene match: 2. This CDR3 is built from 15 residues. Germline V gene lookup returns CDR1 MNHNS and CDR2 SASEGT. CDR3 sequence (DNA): TGTGCCAGCAGTGGACTAGCGGGAGGGGCCAATGAGCAGTTCTTC. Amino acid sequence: CASSGLAGGANEQFF.